This T cell receptor (beta chain) was captured by sequencing in a study of siplizumab effects on memory and regulatory T cells. Whole-study findings and limits: Assignment of a naive or memory phenotype failed for roughly 75-97% of the proliferating CD4+ or CD8+ clones. Siplizumab caused a significant drop in alloreactive sequences traceable to unstimulated CD4+ memory cells. There was no confirmation of the suppressive function of proliferating Tregs from siplizumab cultures. Apparently more diverse than memory cells, naive T cells also seemed major alloresponse contributors.

Some clones are missing from TCRdb's copy, which holds only in-frame ones; the method was immunoSEQ multiplex PCR. Here the sample spans over 100,000 clones, over 85% being singletons. The sample holds one count of this clone. What it binds is not known. CDR3 length: 14 amino acids. V was clipped by 4 bases and J by 4 bases, with 8 bases between them. Germline loops: CDR1 SGHDN, CDR2 FVKESK. V usage is TRBV14 and J usage is TRBJ1-6; tentative D call: TRBD1 (6 bases). This clonotype was sampled from a human donor in good health. Sample: non-Treg CD4+ T cells sorted from blood. CDR3 nucleotide sequence: TGTGCCAGCAGCCGAGGACAGTATAATTCACCCCTCCACTTT. Protein: CASSRGQYNSPLHF.